Following are 15 T cell receptor beta chains from one sample sequenced in a study of blood T cell repertoires in COVID-19. The data were produced by immunoSEQ multiplex PCR, yet TCRdb's version contains in-frame clones alone and is incomplete. The sample records approximately 530,000 clones, about 89% being singletons. Sequenced: peripheral blood. These receptor sequences come from a woman in her fifties or sixties with COVID-19, enrolled during active disease.

In DNA form, the CDR3 reads TGTGCCAGCAGCTTACGCGAAGACTTATCCTACGAGCAGTACTTC. As protein: CASSLREDLSYEQYF. The chain combines TRBV5-6 with TRBJ2-7; unclear D gene. Germline loops: CDR1 SGHDT, CDR2 YYEEEE. Trimming removed 2 bases from V and 1 base from J, with 13 bases in between. CDR3 length: 15 amino acids.

The rearrangement joins TRBV19 to TRBJ1-1; possibly TRBD1 for D (5 bases). The CDR3 consists of 14 residues. The germline gives CDR1 LNHDA, CDR2 SQIVND (reference sequence). V lost 7 bases, J lost 1 base, and 13 bases lay in between. The CDR3 nucleotides read TGTGCCAGTACCCCCGGGGGGGGGAACACTGAAGCTTTCTTT. It translates to CASTPGGGNTEAFF. Drawing the rest from reference TRBV19 and TRBJ1-1, the complete variable domain is DGGITQSPKYLFRKEGQNVTLSCEQNLNHDAMYWYRQDPGQGLRLIYYSQIVNDFQKGDIAEGYSVSREKKESFPLTVTSAQKNPTAFYLCASTPGGGNTEAFFGQGTRLTVV.

This clone was counted only a few times. The chain employs TRBV6-5 and TRBJ1-1; a weak D match, TRBD1 (5 bases). The CDR3 is 13 amino acids. Germline CDR1 MNHEY, CDR2 SVGAGI. V lost 5 bases and J 4 bases, leaving 11 bases between the germline ends. CDR3 region: CASSIDRSTEAFF. CDR3 DNA sequence: TGTGCCAGCAGTATCGACAGATCCACTGAAGCTTTCTTT.

This chain connects TRBV4-1 to TRBJ2-5; D is perhaps TRBD2 (5 bases). Germline values: CDR1 MGHRA, CDR2 YSYEKL. Deletions cut 1 base from V and 5 bases from J, with 14 bases between. The CDR3 length is 15 residues. CDR3 DNA sequence: TGCGCCAGCAGCCAAGGAAGAGGGCCAGGCGAGACCCAGTACTTC. It is translated as CASSQGRGPGETQYF.

The CDR3 reads CASILGGGDGYTF. The CDR3 bases are TGTGCCAGCATACTAGGGGGCGGGGATGGCTACACCTTC. The rearrangement uses TRBV2 and TRBJ1-2; TRBD1 aligns across 7 bases. This CDR3 comprises 13 residues. With V trimmed by 7 bases and J by 6 bases, 8 bases remained unmatched. Germline V lookup: CDR1 SNHLY, CDR2 FYNNEI.

The chain carries TRBV6-4 and TRBJ1-6, with unresolved D. There are 15 residues in the CDR3. The germline V and J ends were trimmed by 2 bases and 11 bases, with 16 bases remaining between them. Germline lookup yields CDR1 MRHNA and CDR2 SNTAGT. The CDR3 loop is CASSDQPSAVTPLHF. The CDR3 DNA reads TGTGCCAGCAGTGACCAGCCCTCGGCGGTAACACCCCTCCACTTT.

The rearrangement uses TRBV18 and TRBJ1-2, with D perhaps TRBD1 (6 bases). CDR3 length: 15 amino acids. Germline-derived CDR1 and CDR2 are KGHSH and LQKENI. With 3 bases removed from V and 2 bases from J, the gap between germline ends came to 13 bases. This CDR3 is CASSPSLGANYGYTF. In nucleotides, the CDR3 is TGTGCCAGCTCACCTAGTTTGGGGGCGAACTATGGCTACACCTTC.

The V and J genes are TRBV12-3 or TRBV12-4 and TRBJ1-1; no clear D. Trimming took off 2 bases at V and 7 bases at J, with 8 bases between the two ends. The length of the CDR3 is 12 residues. The CDR3 DNA reads TGTGCCAGCAGTTTAAGCTTTATTGAAGCTTTCTTT. This gives the protein CASSLSFIEAFF.

This chain links TRBV27 with TRBJ1-1; 7 nucleotides match TRBD1. The CDR3 consists of 15 residues. CDR1 and CDR2 from the germline V gene are MNHEY and SMNVEV (reference sequence). Losses at the gene ends were 5 bases for V and 5 bases for J; bases not matched to a gene: 11. This chain's CDR3 is CASSPGQEGWTEAFF. The CDR3, as DNA: TGTGCCAGCAGTCCCGGACAGGAGGGATGGACTGAAGCTTTCTTT.

This clone was picked up a small number of times. This chain links TRBV6-5 with TRBJ1-2; no definite D call. V lost 4 bases and J lost 4, with 13 bases in between. The CDR3 extends over 14 amino acids. CDR1 is MNHEY, CDR2 SVGAGI, per germline. CDR3 amino acids: CASSSSSPGYGYTF. CDR3 sequence (DNA): TGTGCCAGCAGTTCAAGTTCGCCCGGCTATGGCTACACCTTC.

The J gene is TRBJ2-5, the V gene TRBV2, with TRBD2 matching 9 bases. The V gene end was trimmed by 6 bases and the J gene end by 0 bases; junction bases not matched to a gene: 5. This CDR3 comprises 15 residues. The V gene's germline CDR1 is SNHLY and CDR2 FYNNEI. In DNA, the CDR3 is TGTGCCAGCAGCCGTAGCGGGGGACACCAAGAGACCCAGTACTTC. Its translation is CASSRSGGHQETQYF.

The DNA of the CDR3 is TGCGCCAGCAGCCTTACGACACTGAACACTGAAGCTTTCTTT. Amino acid sequence: CASSLTTLNTEAFF. V is TRBV4-1 and J is TRBJ1-1; D is unclear. The CDR3 contains 14 residues. Trimming pared 4 bases from V and 0 bases from J, leaving 9 bases between. Germline CDR1 reads MGHRA; CDR2 reads YSYEKL.

The V and J genes are TRBV29-1 and TRBJ1-1; D possibly corresponds to TRBD1 (5 bases). Trimming pared 6 bases from V and 1 base from J, leaving 15 bases between. Per germline, CDR1 SQVTM and CDR2 ANQGSEA. The CDR3 loop spans 14 amino acids. CDR3 loop: CSVKGRLSNTEAFF. In DNA, the CDR3 is TGCAGCGTAAAGGGGCGGCTTTCGAACACTGAAGCTTTCTTT.

The chain carries TRBV9 and TRBJ1-1; D unresolved. Trimming removed 4 bases from V and 3 bases from J, with 10 bases in between. Germline V gives CDR1 SGDLS, CDR2 YYNGEE. CDR3 length: 13 amino acids. CDR3 DNA: TGTGCCAGCAGCCCGGAGGTCGACACTGAAGCTTTCTTT. The encoded protein is CASSPEVDTEAFF.

The J gene is TRBJ1-1, the V gene TRBV4-1; a weak D match, TRBD1 (5 bases). With 4 bases removed from V and 1 base from J, the gap between germline ends came to 19 bases. This CDR3 region has 17 residues. Germline V gene lookup returns CDR1 MGHRA and CDR2 YSYEKL. This CDR3 is CASSLEGAYSGNTEAFF. The CDR3 DNA reads TGCGCCAGCAGCCTCGAAGGGGCGTATAGTGGGAACACTGAAGCTTTCTTT.